This TCR beta chain is drawn from a study of blood T cell repertoires in COVID-19. In the study overall: The cDNA or gDNA used as material had been derived from T cells, B-cell-depleted T cells, or PBMCs.

V lost 5 bases to trimming and J lost 5 bases, with 19 bases between them. The length of the CDR3 is 16 residues. Per germline, CDR1 MNHEY and CDR2 SVGEGT. Repertoires were generated with immunoSEQ multiplex PCR, while TCRdb's copy carries only in-frame clones and drops some. Of about 200,000 clones in the sample, around 92% were seen once. Residents of 24 US areas, aged 18 to 89 years, made up the participants. Cohort allocation depended upon clinical history that participants reported. Donors in Cohort 3 who had recovered were those with two negative PCRs, healthcare professional clearance, or resolution of their symptoms. This clone was found once.

Sequencing input: PBMCs or T cells enriched from blood (not recorded which). The source of this sequence is a woman younger than 35 who had recovered from COVID-19. The chain joins TRBV6-2 or TRBV6-3 to TRBJ1-5, with a possible D match to TRBD1 (5 bases). CDR3 sequence reads: CASSLLRRGADQPQHF. The CDR3 region has the DNA TGTGCCAGCAGTCTACTCAGGAGGGGAGCGGATCAGCCCCAGCATTTT.